Each of the 21 T cell receptor beta chains below was sequenced from the same sample in a study of T cells in Graves' hyperthyroidism and ophthalmopathy. TCR beta CDR3 sequences were amplified from RNA transcripts. Initially, a first-round RT-PCR of the TCR CDR3 employed the HTBI primer set. TCRdb re-analysed the multiplex PCR reads in MiXCR, keeping a single row per CDR3 protein. The sample carries around 610,000 distinct CDR3 sequences, about 14% recorded once. The specimen sequenced was blood. Receptor source: a woman in her forties with Graves' ophthalmopathy.

This rearrangement joins TRBV12-3 or TRBV12-4 to TRBJ1-2; weak D call: TRBD1 (6 bases). The V end was cut by 5 bases, the J end by 4 bases, with 17 bases between. The CDR3 totals 15 residues. CDR3 sequence (DNA): TGTGCCAGCAGTCCCCGACAGGTTGGGGTCTATGGCTACACCTTC. This encodes CASSPRQVGVYGYTF.

This clonotype has at least ten counts. The V call is TRBV6-1, the J call TRBJ2-7; D call uncertain. Germline V gene data show CDR1 as MNHNS and CDR2 as SASEGT. CDR3 length: 13 residues. Trimming removed 6 bases from V and 6 bases from J, with 15 bases in between. This CDR3 reads CASSSDPLGEQYF. In nucleotides, the CDR3 is TGTGCCAGCAGCTCTGACCCTCTCGGCGAGCAGTACTTC.

As regards this clonotype: At one of its ends the junction is not consistent with the germline gene, which may arise from a read error. This rearrangement joins TRBV24-1 to TRBJ2-7; no reliable D call. The CDR3 runs 13 residues. Germline V gene sequence: CDR1 KGHDR, CDR2 SFDVKD. DNA for the CDR3: TGTGCCACCAGTGAGGCAGCATCCTCCGAGCAGTACTTC. Its protein product is CATSEAASSEQYF.

This clonotype has a count of ten or more. This rearrangement joins TRBV28 to TRBJ1-2; D is ambiguous. Germline V lookup: CDR1 MDHEN, CDR2 SYDVKM. V lost 5 bases and J 8 bases, leaving 9 bases between the germline ends. This CDR3 contains 11 residues. CDR3 amino acids: CASSPMVGYTF. CDR3 coding DNA: TGTGCCAGCAGTCCAATGGTAGGCTACACCTTC.

This clonotype was seen repeatedly, ten times or more. This sequence joins TRBV27 and TRBJ1-2; 8 bases are a match to TRBD1. The CDR3 runs to 16 residues. The germline CDR1 and CDR2 sequences are MNHEY and SMNVEV (reference sequence). Germline trimming cut 5 bases from V and 2 bases from J; bases unmatched to any gene: 10. The CDR3 is CASSGGYRGRNYGYTF. The CDR3 DNA reads as TGTGCCAGCAGTGGGGGGTACAGGGGGAGAAACTATGGCTACACCTTC.

This clonotype was picked up many times. CDR3 DNA: TGTGCCAGCAGTGAAGTGGGACAGGGTGTCTACGAGCAGTACTTC. This gives the protein CASSEVGQGVYEQYF. The chain links TRBV6-1 to TRBJ2-7, with TRBD1 matching 9 bases. V dropped 1 base and J dropped 3; count of bases not matched to a gene: 4. The germline V gene has CDR1 MNHNS and CDR2 SASEGT. The CDR3 covers 15 residues.

On this clonotype itself: The CDR3 does not end in the conserved phenylalanine or tryptophan, so this is likely a read error. The rearrangement uses TRBV20-1 and TRBJ2-7, with D maybe TRBD1 (6 bases). This CDR3 is 13 amino acids long. Germline V lookup: CDR1 DFQATT, CDR2 SNEGSKA (reference sequence). Deletions cut 3 bases from V and 3 bases from J, with 12 bases between. The CDR3 sequence is CSASGGQGYEQYL. CDR3 in DNA: TGCAGTGCTAGTGGGGGCCAGGGCTACGAGCAGTACCTC.

This clonotype was detected many times. The rearrangement uses TRBV28 and TRBJ2-5; 10 bases are a match to TRBD2. The germline gives CDR1 MDHEN, CDR2 SYDVKM. The ends lost 5 bases at V and 4 bases at J; junction bases unmatched: 16. The CDR3 loop spans 18 amino acids. This chain's CDR3 is CASSTSGIGSFLGETQYF. The CDR3 DNA reads TGTGCCAGCAGTACTAGCGGGATCGGTTCCTTCTTAGGAGAGACCCAGTACTTC.

This clonotype was observed a few times. The gene calls are TRBV18 and TRBJ1-1; no firm D call. Trimming shortened V by 8 bases and J by 1 base, and 14 bases separated the two germline ends. The germline V gene encodes CDR1 KGHSH and CDR2 LQKENI. This CDR3 is built from 14 residues. In DNA form, the CDR3 reads TGTGCCAGCGTCACCACTTCAACGAACACTGAAGCTTTCTTT. Amino acids: CASVTTSTNTEAFF.

The genes are TRBV11-2 and TRBJ2-2, with D hard to call. Germline V CDR1 and CDR2: SGHAT, FQNNGV. Trimming took 5 bases from V and 6 from J, leaving 10 bases between them. The CDR3 length is 13 residues. The CDR3 coding sequence is TGTGCCAGCAGCCCTTTGGGCTCCGGGGAGCTGTTTTTT. Translation gives CASSPLGSGELFF. Variable domain in full (rest from reference TRBV11-2 and TRBJ2-2): EAGVAQSPRYKIIEKRQSVAFWCNPISGHATLYWYQQILGQGPKLLIQFQNNGVVDDSQLPKDRFSAERLKGVDSTLKIQPAKLEDSAVYLCASSPLGSGELFFGEGSRLTVL.

In its sample, this clonotype was seen many times. The chain employs TRBV28 and TRBJ2-5; D possibly uses TRBD1 or TRBD2 (5 bases each). Germline CDR1 MDHEN, CDR2 SYDVKM. This CDR3 comprises 15 residues. Trimming pared 4 bases from V and 4 bases from J, leaving 16 bases between. CDR3 sequence: CASSSPGRIRETQYF. CDR3 DNA: TGTGCCAGCAGTTCCCCGGGACGGATAAGAGAGACCCAGTACTTC.

For this clonotype: The junction shows a germline mismatch at one end, possibly a read error. V gene TRBV28 combines with J gene TRBJ2-7; 8 bases align to TRBD1. Germline V CDR1 and CDR2: MDHEN, SYDVKM. This CDR3 is built from 11 residues. The CDR3, as DNA: TGTGCCAGCAGTTTAGGTCCGGGACAGGCTTTC. Its translation is CASSLGPGQAF.

This clonotype was observed many times. The gene calls are TRBV6-5 and TRBJ1-5, with D possibly being TRBD1 (5 bases). This CDR3 is 13 amino acids long. From germline, CDR1 is MNHEY and CDR2 SVGAGI. Trimming pared 5 bases from V and 3 bases from J, leaving 8 bases between. The CDR3 DNA is TGTGCCAGCAGTCAGGGACCCAATCAGCCCCAGCATTTT. Residues: CASSQGPNQPQHF.

This clonotype was counted ten times or more. This chain links TRBV28 with TRBJ2-7; D call uncertain. Germline V gives CDR1 MDHEN, CDR2 SYDVKM. The V gene lost 3 bases and the J gene lost 2 bases, with 5 bases spanning the gap. The CDR3 is 12 amino acids. The CDR3 here is CASSFRAYEQYF. In nucleotides, the CDR3 is TGTGCCAGCAGTTTTCGGGCCTACGAGCAGTACTTC.

This clonotype was detected many times. The rearrangement joins TRBV20-1 to TRBJ1-5, with D possibly matching TRBD1 (5 bases). CDR3 length: 15 residues. Germline values: CDR1 DFQATT, CDR2 SNEGSKA (reference sequence). V was shortened by 0 bases and J by 9 bases, with 18 bases between the two germline ends. The CDR3 reads CSARDGAGAVGPQHF. The CDR3, as DNA: TGCAGTGCTAGAGATGGGGCCGGGGCGGTGGGGCCCCAGCATTTT.

This clonotype was recorded at least ten times. It may be a read error: a sequence one base away is much more abundant. The DNA for the CDR3 is TGTGCCAGCAGTTTACAAGGTGAGAATGAAGCTTCCTTT. This codes for CASSLQGENEASF. The rearrangement joins TRBV12-3 or TRBV12-4 to TRBJ1-1; D is unclear. CDR3 length: 13 amino acids.

This clonotype has a count of ten or more. This chain links TRBV12-3 or TRBV12-4 with TRBJ2-5; 7 bases are shared with TRBD1. V dropped 8 bases and J dropped 7; count of bases not matched to a gene: 7. This CDR3 spans 12 amino acids. The CDR3 spells CASCEGAGTQYF. CDR3 in DNA: TGTGCCAGCTGTGAGGGGGCAGGGACCCAGTACTTC.

This clonotype was detected many times. This rearrangement joins TRBV6-2 or TRBV6-3 to TRBJ2-7, with D tentatively TRBD1 (5 bases). Looked up from germline, CDR1 is MNHEY and CDR2 is SVGEGT. The CDR3 extends over 18 amino acids. The V gene lost 0 bases and the J gene lost 0 bases, with 18 bases spanning the gap. Here the CDR3 DNA reads TGTGCCAGCAGTTACTCGGACCCAGCAGGGCCCACCTCCTACGAGCAGTACTTC. Protein sequence: CASSYSDPAGPTSYEQYF.

This clonotype occurred many times. CDR3 amino acids: CASSYRSGSTVGELFF. The CDR3 DNA is TGTGCCAGCAGTTACCGTAGCGGGAGTACCGTCGGGGAGCTGTTTTTT. V gene TRBV6-5 combines with J gene TRBJ2-2, with TRBD2 identical over 9 bases. Germline V gene sequence: CDR1 MNHEY, CDR2 SVGAGI. The ends lost 2 bases at V and 7 bases at J; junction bases unmatched: 8. The CDR3 extends over 16 amino acids.

This clonotype was seen a few times. The V and J genes are TRBV5-1 and TRBJ1-2; D gene ambiguous. Trimming shortened V by 3 bases and J by 2 bases, and 14 bases separated the two germline ends. The CDR3 consists of 15 residues. Germline CDR1 reads SGHRS; CDR2 reads YFSETQ. Here the CDR3 reads CASSSSPLENYGYTF. Written as DNA, the CDR3 is TGCGCCAGCAGCTCCTCCCCACTGGAAAACTATGGCTACACCTTC. Variable domain in full (rest from reference TRBV5-1 and TRBJ1-2): KAGVTQTPRYLIKTRGQQVTLSCSPISGHRSVSWYQQTPGQGLQFLFEYFSETQRNKGNFPGRFSGRQFSNSRSEMNVSTLELGDSALYLCASSSSPLENYGYTFGSGTRLTVV.

The chain is built from TRBV19 and TRBJ2-2, with D uncertain. Per the germline V gene, CDR1 is LNHDA and CDR2 is SQIVND (reference sequence). The V end was cut by 5 bases, the J end by 6 bases, with 16 bases between. The CDR3 extends over 15 amino acids. CDR3 region: CASSPGRDTAGELFF. The CDR3 nucleotides read TGTGCCAGTAGTCCGGGCCGAGATACGGCCGGGGAGCTGTTTTTT.